This is a list of T cell receptor beta chains from one sample in a study of human T cells and chemical hapten exposure. TCRdb processed the RACE reads anew with MiXCR; each CDR3 protein has one entry. The data show 50,000 to 65,000 distinct CDR3 sequences, with roughly 12% seen just once and 3% to 4.5% held by the top ten. The source material was whole blood, sampled in connection with sensitization to the hapten diphenylcyclopropenone (DPC). Receptor source: a woman aged 40 to 50 with alopecia areata. Some clones in this sample may be carry-over from other donors' samples. Both conserved end residues are part of each CDR3. D genes are given only for firm matches. Some rows have no size entry. The others give once, few or many, or a class for an expanded clone.

d_call	j_call	clone_size	v_call	cdr3_aa	cdr3_nt
-	TRBJ2-1	many	TRBV6-2/TRBV6-3	CASSKQPPGLTNEQFF	TGTGCCAGCAGTAAACAACCTCCGGGACTTACCAATGAGCAGTTCTTC
-	TRBJ2-7	many	TRBV3-1	CASSQVGGGGEQYF	TGTGCCAGCAGCCAAGTTGGAGGGGGCGGCGAGCAGTACTTC
TRBD1	TRBJ2-7	few	TRBV4-2	CASSQVRPRQGASYEQYF	TGTGCCAGCAGCCAAGTTCGCCCCCGACAGGGGGCTTCCTACGAGCAGTACTTC
TRBD2	TRBJ2-1	-	TRBV4-3	CASSQVASGGAPYNEQFF	TGCGCCAGCAGCCAAGTCGCTAGCGGGGGGGCCCCCTACAATGAGCAGTTCTTC
-	TRBJ2-5	many	TRBV11-2	CASSPTGPPETQYF	TGTGCCAGCAGCCCAACAGGGCCACCAGAGACCCAGTACTTC
TRBD2	TRBJ2-1	few	TRBV6-1	CASIRAGGTNYNEQFF	TGTGCCAGCATTAGAGCGGGAGGGACCAATTACAATGAGCAGTTCTTC
-	TRBJ2-1	many	TRBV12-3/TRBV12-4	CASSLRGKGDEQFF	TGTGCCAGCAGTTTAAGGGGGAAGGGGGATGAGCAGTTCTTC
-	TRBJ1-2	many	TRBV2	CASSQDSYGYTF	TGTGCCAGCAGTCAGGACTCCTATGGCTACACCTTC
-	TRBJ2-1	few	TRBV28	CASSRPSEYNEQFF	TGTGCCAGCAGTCGGCCTAGCGAGTACAATGAGCAGTTCTTC
-	TRBJ2-5	many	TRBV27	CASSFREETQYF	TGTGCCAGCAGTTTTAGAGAAGAGACCCAGTACTTC